This TCR beta chain appears in the sequencing data of a study of cytomegalovirus exposure and HLA in healthy donors. 60 Vbeta and 13 Jbeta primers were used in PCR. The table came from immunoSEQ multiplex PCR; TCRdb's copy has only in-frame clones and leaves some out. This repertoire includes around 45,000 clones. V shed 5 bases and J shed 6 bases, with 19 bases lying between them. The CDR3 has 15 amino acids. CDR1 MNHEY and CDR2 SVGAGI come from the germline V gene. The J gene is TRBJ1-2, the V gene TRBV6-5; a possible D gene is TRBD1 (5 bases). This receptor was identified in a male donor in good health and CMV-seronegative. Material: PBMCs. In nucleotides, the CDR3 is TGTGCCAGCAGTCTCCAGACTGGGGGGAGGCATGGCTACACCTTC. This sequence encodes CASSLQTGGRHGYTF.